These 29 T cell receptor beta chains originate from one sample sequenced in a study of blood T cell repertoires in COVID-19 (dated by TCRdb to between 2020 and 2021). Library preparation was by the immunoSEQ multiplex PCR assay. Entries here come from immuneACCESS through TCRdb and include only in-frame sequences with V and J called. Some clones fail to appear in such tables; in the studies checked, an unresolved V gene covers under half of the shortfall, and the cause of the remainder is unknown. The sample table records roughly 170,000 clones; 84% of these occur just once. Around 7% of the sample belongs to the ten largest clones. The sequencing input was peripheral blood. These receptors came from a human donor in a cohort sampled during active COVID-19.

This chain joins TRBV4-1 and TRBJ1-5; possibly TRBD1 for D (6 bases). The CDR3 has 17 amino acids. Trimming shortened V by 0 bases and J by 0 bases, and 12 bases separated the two germline ends. Germline V gene sequence: CDR1 MGHRA, CDR2 YSYEKL. CDR3 sequence reads: CASSQDFKGVSNQPQHF. In DNA form, the CDR3 reads TGCGCCAGCAGCCAAGATTTTAAGGGGGTTAGCAATCAGCCCCAGCATTTT.

This clone came up a few times. The chain is built from TRBV2 and TRBJ1-1; tentatively, D is TRBD1 (5 bases). Trimming removed 4 bases at V and 5 bases at J, with 11 bases between. Germline values: CDR1 SNHLY, CDR2 FYNNEI. This CDR3 is 13 amino acids long. CDR3 in DNA: TGTGCCAGCAGTGGGACATTTAGAACTGAAGCTTTCTTT. Translating gives CASSGTFRTEAFF.

The chain employs TRBV5-1 and TRBJ1-1; 7 bases are a match to TRBD1. Trimming cost V 0 bases and J 5 bases; bases outside gene matches: 4. The CDR3 totals 14 residues. Looked up from germline, CDR1 is SGHRS and CDR2 is YFSETQ. CDR3: CASSLGGGFTEAFF. The CDR3 bases are TGCGCCAGCAGCTTGGGAGGGGGCTTTACTGAAGCTTTCTTT. Using reference TRBV5-1 and TRBJ1-1 for the parts outside the CDR3, the full variable domain is KAGVTQTPRYLIKTRGQQVTLSCSPISGHRSVSWYQQTPGQGLQFLFEYFSETQRNKGNFPGRFSGRQFSNSRSEMNVSTLELGDSALYLCASSLGGGFTEAFFGQGTRLTVV.

The rearrangement joins TRBV18 to TRBJ1-6; a weak D match, TRBD1 (5 bases). This CDR3 is built from 13 residues. Germline values: CDR1 KGHSH, CDR2 LQKENI. V lost 5 bases and J lost 4, with 6 bases in between. Here the CDR3 reads CASSTGYNSPLHF. The CDR3 DNA follows: TGTGCCAGCTCAACAGGATATAATTCACCCCTCCACTTT.

V is TRBV7-2 and J is TRBJ2-7; D may be TRBD1 (5 bases). The V gene's germline CDR1 is SGHTA and CDR2 FQGNSA. V lost 5 bases and J 6 bases, leaving 14 bases between the germline ends. This CDR3 has 13 amino acids. The CDR3 loop is CASSVQELLEQYF. DNA for the CDR3: TGTGCCAGCAGCGTACAGGAGTTGCTCGAGCAGTACTTC.

The CDR3 sequence is CASSGGAGGVYEQYF. The CDR3 DNA reads as TGCGCCAGCAGCGGCGGGGCCGGAGGGGTCTACGAGCAGTACTTC. The rearrangement uses TRBV5-1 and TRBJ2-7, with D possibly matching TRBD2 (6 bases). Germline loops: CDR1 SGHRS, CDR2 YFSETQ. V gave up 4 bases and J gave up 3 bases, with 17 bases separating them. CDR3 length: 15 amino acids.

The chain is built from TRBV9 and TRBJ1-4; 9 nucleotides line up with TRBD1. Per the germline V gene, CDR1 is SGDLS and CDR2 is YYNGEE. V was pared by 3 bases and J by 1 base, with 4 bases of the junction left unmatched. This CDR3 has 16 amino acids. The CDR3 DNA follows: TGTGCCAGCAGCGAGACAGGGGGAGTAACTAATGAAAAACTGTTTTTT. This gives the protein CASSETGGVTNEKLFF.

This clone was seen a single time. V is TRBV6-6 and J is TRBJ2-1, with a possible D match to TRBD2 (6 bases). This CDR3 has 11 amino acids. Trimming left V 5 bases short and J 10 bases short, with 9 bases between. Germline loops: CDR1 MNHNY, CDR2 SVGAGI (reference sequence). CDR3 bases: TGTGCCAGCAGTCCCCTAGCGGAGCAGTTCTTC. Its translation is CASSPLAEQFF.

The J gene is TRBJ2-2, the V gene TRBV9; 10 positions agree with TRBD2. V dropped 3 bases and J dropped 0; count of bases not matched to a gene: 5. Germline CDR1 and CDR2: SGDLS and YYNGEE. The length of the CDR3 is 17 residues. For the CDR3, the DNA is TGTGCCAGCAGCGGGACTAGCGGTTGGGCGAACACCGGGGAGCTGTTTTTT. This sequence encodes CASSGTSGWANTGELFF.

This clone was observed a single time. V gene TRBV6-6 combines with J gene TRBJ2-2; 11 bases map to TRBD2. J lost 7 bases, V lost 5 bases, and 12 bases had no gene match. Per the germline V gene, CDR1 is MNHNY and CDR2 is SVGAGI (reference sequence). This CDR3 spans 17 amino acids. CDR3 DNA: TGTGCCAGCAGTCCACCGTCTAGCGGGGGGAGTGACGGGGAGCTGTTTTTT. It translates to CASSPPSSGGSDGELFF.

The CDR3 DNA reads TGTGCCAGCAGCCTATCGGGAAACTCACTCTATGGCTACACCTTC. This translates into CASSLSGNSLYGYTF. The V and J genes are TRBV7-9 and TRBJ1-2; D ambiguous. CDR1 and CDR2 from the germline V gene are SEHNR and FQNEAQ (reference sequence). The CDR3 runs to 15 residues. V was shortened by 5 bases and J by 4 bases, with 17 bases between the two germline ends.

The chain employs TRBV2 and TRBJ1-1; 9 positions agree with TRBD1. CDR1 SNHLY and CDR2 FYNNEI come from the germline V gene. V lost 6 bases to trimming and J lost 0 bases; unmatched junction nucleotides: 8. The length of the CDR3 is 16 residues. CDR3: CASSADRGLVNTEAFF. The DNA for the CDR3 is TGTGCCAGCAGCGCGGACAGGGGTCTAGTGAACACTGAAGCTTTCTTT. The full variable domain, completed using reference TRBV2 and TRBJ1-1, is EPEVTQTPSHQVTQMGQEVILRCVPISNHLYFYWYRQILGQKVEFLVSFYNNEISEKSEIFDDQFSVERPDGSNFTLKIRSTKLEDSAMYFCASSADRGLVNTEAFFGQGTRLTVV.

This chain joins TRBV14 and TRBJ2-3; maybe TRBD2 (5 bases). Germline V gene lookup returns CDR1 SGHDN and CDR2 FVKESK. V lost 4 bases and J 6 bases, leaving 11 bases between the germline ends. The CDR3 has 13 amino acids. CDR3 bases: TGTGCCAGCAGCCTACAACGGAGGGATACGCAGTATTTT. Translation: CASSLQRRDTQYF.

The chain links TRBV11-3 to TRBJ2-1; D possibly corresponds to TRBD2 (7 bases). The CDR3 has 17 amino acids. Germline loops: CDR1 SGHNT, CDR2 YENEEA. Deletions cut 0 bases from V and 2 bases from J, with 14 bases between. The CDR3 protein is CASSLDAAGAAYNEQFF. The CDR3 nucleotides read TGTGCCAGCAGCTTAGACGCCGCGGGGGCCGCCTACAATGAGCAGTTCTTC. The whole variable domain, filled in from reference TRBV11-3 and TRBJ2-1, reads EAGVVQSPRYKIIEKKQPVAFWCNPISGHNTLYWYLQNLGQGPELLIRYENEEAVDDSQLPKDRFSAERLKGVDSTLKIQPAELGDSAVYLCASSLDAAGAAYNEQFFGPGTRLTVL.

This chain links TRBV6-6 with TRBJ1-1, with D tentatively TRBD1 (5 bases). This CDR3 comprises 15 residues. Germline V CDR1 and CDR2: MNHNY, SVGAGI (reference sequence). Deletions cut 6 bases from V and 4 bases from J, with 18 bases between. In DNA, the CDR3 is TGTGCCAGCAGCCCTAGGGGCGGGGGAGGCACTGAAGCTTTCTTT. Its translation is CASSPRGGGGTEAFF.

V is TRBV5-1 and J is TRBJ1-1; 7 nucleotides match TRBD1. Germline values: CDR1 SGHRS, CDR2 YFSETQ. Trimming removed 4 bases from V and 3 bases from J; junction bases left unmatched: 9. This CDR3 has 15 residues. CDR3 residues: CASSQHRTGDTEAFF. CDR3 bases: TGCGCCAGCAGCCAACATCGTACAGGGGACACTGAAGCTTTCTTT.

Only a few counts were recorded for this clone. The J gene is TRBJ1-6, the V gene TRBV3-1 (or the pseudogene TRBV3-2); D gene unclear. V lost 4 bases to trimming and J lost 9 bases, with 7 bases between them. Germline loops: CDR1 LGHDT, CDR2 YNNKEL (reference sequence). The CDR3 loop spans 12 amino acids. This CDR3 reads CASSRRSSPLHF. The CDR3 coding sequence is TGTGCCAGCAGCCGGAGGAGTTCACCCCTCCACTTT.

The CDR3 loop reads CASPTRTTNTEAFF. Written as DNA, the CDR3 is TGTGCCAGTCCGACCAGGACAACGAACACTGAAGCTTTCTTT. This chain links TRBV21-1 with TRBJ1-1; the DNA was not compared with TRBD1, the D call given in the table. TRBV21-1 is described as a pseudogene. The CDR3 contains 14 residues.

The chain uses TRBV3-1 (or the pseudogene TRBV3-2) and TRBJ2-2; D might be TRBD1 (5 bases). In germline, CDR1 is LGHDT, CDR2 YNNKEL (reference sequence). The CDR3 extends over 14 amino acids. V was clipped by 4 bases and J by 4 bases, with 10 bases between them. The CDR3 here is CASSPLDSTGELFF. CDR3 DNA: TGTGCCAGCAGCCCCCTAGACAGCACCGGGGAGCTGTTTTTT.

The rearrangement links TRBV30 to TRBJ1-2; D unclear. This CDR3 is built from 13 residues. With 1 base removed from V and 3 bases from J, the gap between germline ends came to 9 bases. Germline CDR1 is GTSNPN and CDR2 is SVGIG (reference sequence). The DNA for the CDR3 is TGTGCCTGGAGTGCGGGGTTTGACTATGGCTACACCTTC. Translation: CAWSAGFDYGYTF.

The V gene is TRBV18, the J gene TRBJ2-7; 9 nucleotides match TRBD1. The length of the CDR3 is 15 residues. J was trimmed by 2 bases and V by 3 bases; bases with no gene match: 5. Germline V lookup: CDR1 KGHSH, CDR2 LQKENI. Written as DNA, the CDR3 is TGTGCCAGCTCACCGGGGACAGGGAGTCCCTACGAGCAGTACTTC. It is translated as CASSPGTGSPYEQYF.

This clone was recorded a few times. V gene TRBV5-4 combines with J gene TRBJ1-2; TRBD1 agrees at 8 bases. The CDR3 is 13 amino acids. V shed 3 bases and J 3 bases; nucleotides not matched to a gene: 1. Germline lookup yields CDR1 SGHNT and CDR2 YYREEE (reference sequence). The CDR3 protein is CASSSDRDYGYTF. CDR3 coding DNA: TGTGCCAGCAGCTCGGACAGGGACTATGGCTACACCTTC.

The chain is built from TRBV5-8 and TRBJ1-4; D remains ambiguous. V was trimmed by 6 bases and J by 8 bases, leaving 23 bases between them. The CDR3 totals 16 residues. CDR1 and CDR2 from the germline V gene are SGHTS and YDEGEE. In DNA form, the CDR3 reads TGTGCCAGCATGTGGGTAGGGTACGGAGGAAGCGAAAAACTGTTTTTT. Its protein is CASMWVGYGGSEKLFF.

In this sample, this clone turned up once. This chain uses TRBV9 with TRBJ1-5; D call uncertain. CDR3 length: 15 residues. V lost 3 bases to trimming and J lost 0 bases, with 10 bases between them. Germline lookup yields CDR1 SGDLS and CDR2 YYNGEE. The CDR3 spells CASSASSNSNQPQHF. The CDR3, as DNA: TGTGCCAGCAGCGCCTCCAGTAATAGCAATCAGCCCCAGCATTTT.

This clone was picked up a small number of times. This sequence joins TRBV4-1 and TRBJ2-1, with 8 bases fitting TRBD1. The CDR3 length is 13 residues. CDR1 is MGHRA and CDR2 is YSYEKL in the germline V gene. V shed 3 bases, J shed 8 bases, and the junction held 3 bases outside the gene matches. CDR3 coding DNA: TGCGCCAGCAGCCAGCAGGGACAGGATGAGCAGTTCTTC. Translated: CASSQQGQDEQFF.

This clone appeared once. This rearrangement joins TRBV10-2 to TRBJ2-1; D perhaps matches TRBD1 (6 bases). Germline V gene data show CDR1 as WSHSY and CDR2 as SAAADI. This CDR3 is 15 amino acids long. V lost 6 bases and J 9 bases, leaving 21 bases between the germline ends. The CDR3 region has the DNA TGCGCCAGCAGAGACCTACTGGGGGCAGACGGTGAGCAGTTCTTC. This codes for CASRDLLGADGEQFF.

The J gene is TRBJ2-7, the V gene TRBV7-9; 10 nucleotides align to TRBD1. The germline gives CDR1 SEHNR, CDR2 FQNEAQ (reference sequence). The CDR3 contains 14 residues. V gave up 4 bases and J gave up 2 bases; unmatched junction bases: 2. Here the CDR3 DNA reads TGTGCCAGCAGCTCAGGACAGGGGGCCTACGAGCAGTACTTC. It encodes CASSSGQGAYEQYF.

This sequence joins TRBV7-8 and TRBJ1-1, with D maybe TRBD1 (5 bases). The CDR3 extends over 15 amino acids. Germline CDR1 is SGHVS and CDR2 is FQNEAQ. V lost 5 bases and J 4 bases, leaving 17 bases between the germline ends. This CDR3 reads CASSPGIRGGTEAFF. The CDR3 nucleotides are TGTGCCAGCAGCCCCGGAATTAGGGGAGGCACTGAAGCTTTCTTT.

The V call is TRBV6-5, the J call TRBJ1-2; D is unclear. Germline assignment: CDR1 MNHEY and CDR2 SVGAGI. The CDR3 has 15 amino acids. With 2 bases removed from V and 4 bases from J, the gap between germline ends came to 14 bases. The CDR3 sequence: CASSYGAGSSYGYTF. The CDR3 nucleotides read TGTGCCAGCAGTTACGGCGCTGGGAGTAGCTATGGCTACACCTTC.